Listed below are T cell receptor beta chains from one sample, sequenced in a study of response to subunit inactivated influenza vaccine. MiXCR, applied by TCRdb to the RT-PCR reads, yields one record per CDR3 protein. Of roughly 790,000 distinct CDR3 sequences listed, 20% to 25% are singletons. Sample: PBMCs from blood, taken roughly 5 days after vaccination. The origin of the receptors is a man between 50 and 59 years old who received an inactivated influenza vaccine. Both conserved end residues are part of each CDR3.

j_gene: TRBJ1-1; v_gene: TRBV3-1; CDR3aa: CASSQVGGGTEAFF
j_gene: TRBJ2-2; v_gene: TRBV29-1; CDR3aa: CSVLTSGKSGELFF
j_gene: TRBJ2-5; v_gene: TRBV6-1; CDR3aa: CASSAIEQGARETQYF
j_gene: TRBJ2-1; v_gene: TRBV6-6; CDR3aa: CASSLGTNEQFF
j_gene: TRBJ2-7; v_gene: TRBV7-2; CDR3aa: CASSLGGRFDEQYF
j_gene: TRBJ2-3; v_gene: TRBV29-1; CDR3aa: CSVGKGAIADTQYF
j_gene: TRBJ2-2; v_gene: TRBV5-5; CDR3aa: CASTRAMGELFF
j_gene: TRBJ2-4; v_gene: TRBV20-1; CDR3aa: CSARDSMTGQKNIQYF
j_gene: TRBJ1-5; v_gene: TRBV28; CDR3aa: CASSFNPWSNQPQHF
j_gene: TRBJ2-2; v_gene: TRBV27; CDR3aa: CASSQGLINTGELFF
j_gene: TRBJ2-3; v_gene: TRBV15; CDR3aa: CATSHRGVRTDTQYF
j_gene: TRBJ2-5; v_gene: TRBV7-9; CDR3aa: CASSRESGTTETQYF
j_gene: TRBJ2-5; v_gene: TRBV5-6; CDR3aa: CASSLELGKETQYF
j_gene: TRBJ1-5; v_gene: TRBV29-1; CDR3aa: CSVGQGAGNQPQHF
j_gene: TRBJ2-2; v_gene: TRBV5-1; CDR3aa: CASSLAVSSGTGELFF
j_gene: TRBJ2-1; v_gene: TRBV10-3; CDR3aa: CAISESGTRFNEQFF
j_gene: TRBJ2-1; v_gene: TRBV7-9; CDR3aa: CASSFFTSGSANEQFF
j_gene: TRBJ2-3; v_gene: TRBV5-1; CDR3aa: CASSFPPDTQYF
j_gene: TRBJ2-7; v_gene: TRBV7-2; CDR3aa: CASSEQAGGFYF
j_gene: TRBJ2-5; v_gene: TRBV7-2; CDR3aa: CASSPWGQGNPQYF
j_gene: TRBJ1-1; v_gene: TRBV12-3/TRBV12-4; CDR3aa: CASSARDRAREAFF
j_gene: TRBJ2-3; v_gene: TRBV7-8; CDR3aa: CASRRYNMDRSTDTQYF
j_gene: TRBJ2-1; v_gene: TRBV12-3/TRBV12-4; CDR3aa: CASSRSGTGSYNEQFF
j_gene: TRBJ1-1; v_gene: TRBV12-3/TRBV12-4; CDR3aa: CASSPNRVGTEAFF
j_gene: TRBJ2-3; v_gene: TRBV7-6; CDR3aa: CASSLARQRTQYF
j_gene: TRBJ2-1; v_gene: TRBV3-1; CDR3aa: CASCKQISGRLRNEQFF
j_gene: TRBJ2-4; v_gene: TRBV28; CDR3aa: CASSLQDRVLAKNIQYF
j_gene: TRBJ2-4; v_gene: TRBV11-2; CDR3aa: CASNHWGGKNIQYF
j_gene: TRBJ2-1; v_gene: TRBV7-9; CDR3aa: CASSSRGGTAPRQFF
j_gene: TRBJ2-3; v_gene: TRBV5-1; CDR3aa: CASSHTNRQSQTDTQYF